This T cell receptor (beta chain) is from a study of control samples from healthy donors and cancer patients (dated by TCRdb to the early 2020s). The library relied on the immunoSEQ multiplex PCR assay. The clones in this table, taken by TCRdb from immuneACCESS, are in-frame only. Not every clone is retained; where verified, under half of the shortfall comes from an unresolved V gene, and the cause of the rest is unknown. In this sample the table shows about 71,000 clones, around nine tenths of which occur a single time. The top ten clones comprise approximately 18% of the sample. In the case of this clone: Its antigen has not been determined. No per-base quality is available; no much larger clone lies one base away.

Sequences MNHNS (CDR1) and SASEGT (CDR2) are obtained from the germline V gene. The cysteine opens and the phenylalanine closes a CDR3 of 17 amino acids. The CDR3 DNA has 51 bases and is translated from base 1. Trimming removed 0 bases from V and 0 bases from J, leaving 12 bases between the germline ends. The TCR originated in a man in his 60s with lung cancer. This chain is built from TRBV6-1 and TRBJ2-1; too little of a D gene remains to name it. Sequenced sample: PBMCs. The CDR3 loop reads CASSEAGWTRSYNEQFF. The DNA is TGTGCCAGCAGTGAAGCGGGGTGGACCCGCTCCTACAATGAGCAGTTCTTC.